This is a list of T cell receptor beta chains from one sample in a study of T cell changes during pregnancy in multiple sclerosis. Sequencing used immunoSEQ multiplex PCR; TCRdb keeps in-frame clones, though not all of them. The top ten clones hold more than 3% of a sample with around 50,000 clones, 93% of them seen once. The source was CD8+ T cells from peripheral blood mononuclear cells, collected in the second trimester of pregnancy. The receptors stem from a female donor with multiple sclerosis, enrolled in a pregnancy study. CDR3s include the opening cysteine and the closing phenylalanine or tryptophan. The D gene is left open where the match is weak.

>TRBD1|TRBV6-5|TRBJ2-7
CASSQTGSYEQYF
TGTGCCAGCAGTCAGACAGGGTCCTACGAGCAGTACTTC
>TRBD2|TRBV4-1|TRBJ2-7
CASSQGLAGNEQYF
TGCGCCAGCAGCCAAGGACTAGCGGGGAACGAGCAGTACTTC
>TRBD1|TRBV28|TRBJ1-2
CASSQTGALTNYGYTF
TGTGCCAGCAGTCAGACAGGGGCCTTAACTAACTATGGCTACACCTTC
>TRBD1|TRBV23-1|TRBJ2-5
CASSQCRTGGQETQYF
TGCGCCAGCAGTCAATGCCGGACAGGGGGTCAAGAGACCCAGTACTTC
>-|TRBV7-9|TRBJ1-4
CASSLGPGELFF
TGTGCCAGCAGCTTAGGACCGGGAGAACTGTTTTTT
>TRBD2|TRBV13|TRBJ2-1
CASSPGTSLHEQFF
TGTGCCAGCAGCCCGGGGACTAGCCTACATGAGCAGTTCTTC
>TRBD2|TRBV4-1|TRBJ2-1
CASSHSGGLYNEQFF
TGCGCCAGCAGCCATAGCGGGGGACTCTACAATGAGCAGTTCTTC
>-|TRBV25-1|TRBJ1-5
CASSESGNAGQPQHF
TGTGCCAGCAGTGAATCGGGTAACGCGGGGCAGCCCCAGCATTTT
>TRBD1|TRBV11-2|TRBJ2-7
CASSSLGTGSPYEQYF
TGTGCCAGCAGCTCCCTAGGGACAGGGTCCCCCTACGAGCAGTACTTC
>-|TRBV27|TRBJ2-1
CASGDTNNNNEQFF
TGTGCCAGCGGGGACACGAACAACAACAATGAGCAGTTCTTC
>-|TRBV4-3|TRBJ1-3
CASSQDGGQSGNTIYF
TGCGCCAGCAGCCAAGACGGTGGACAGTCTGGAAACACCATATATTTT
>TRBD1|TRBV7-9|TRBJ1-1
CASSLGTAFTEAFF
TGTGCCAGCAGCTTGGGGACAGCCTTCACTGAAGCTTTCTTT
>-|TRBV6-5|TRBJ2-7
CASISFVPYEQYF
TGTGCCAGCATCTCCTTTGTCCCCTACGAGCAGTACTTC
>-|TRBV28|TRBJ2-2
CASSNLLLFANTGELFF
TGTGCCAGCAGCAACCTACTACTCTTCGCGAACACCGGGGAGCTGTTTTTT
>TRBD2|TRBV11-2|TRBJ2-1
CASAPQATGGVNEQFF
TGTGCCAGCGCCCCCCAGGCCACGGGAGGGGTCAATGAGCAGTTCTTC